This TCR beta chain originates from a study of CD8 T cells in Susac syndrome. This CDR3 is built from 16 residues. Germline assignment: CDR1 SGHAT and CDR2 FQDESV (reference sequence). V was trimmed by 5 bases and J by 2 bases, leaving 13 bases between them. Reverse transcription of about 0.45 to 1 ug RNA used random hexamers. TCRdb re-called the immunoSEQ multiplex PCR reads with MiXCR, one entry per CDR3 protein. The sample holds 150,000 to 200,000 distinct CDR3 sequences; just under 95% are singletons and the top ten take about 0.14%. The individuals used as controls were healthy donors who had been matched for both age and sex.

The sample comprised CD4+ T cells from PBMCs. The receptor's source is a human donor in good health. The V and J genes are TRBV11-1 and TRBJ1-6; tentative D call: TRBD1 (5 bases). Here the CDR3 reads CASSPGLGPYNSPLHF. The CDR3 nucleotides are TGTGCCAGCAGCCCAGGATTGGGGCCCTATAATTCACCCCTCCACTTT.